Listed below are T cell receptor beta chains from one sample, sequenced in a study of blood T cells in healthy people across ages. MiXCR, applied by TCRdb to the 5' RACE reads, yields one record per CDR3 protein. The data show more than 450,000 distinct CDR3 sequences, with over 25% seen just once and over 3.5% held by the top ten. The data were also submitted as part of a second study, on T cells of mothers and their children.

The sequenced material came from blood. The receptors were sampled from a boy aged 2 to 10 in good health. The CDR3 runs from the conserved cysteine through the conserved F or W. Fields, in order: CDR3 protein, CDR3 DNA, D gene, clone size, V gene, J gene. The D gene is left open where the match is weak. Expanded clones get a size class; other rows say once, few or many, or leave the size out.

CDR3aa: CASSPLFFQGGYGYTF; CDR3nt: TGTGCCAGCAGCCCACTTTTTTTCCAGGGTGGCTATGGCTACACCTTC; d_gene: NA; abundance: NA; v_gene: TRBV11-2; j_gene: TRBJ1-2
CDR3aa: CASSLNRDTREAFF; CDR3nt: TGCGCCAGCAGCCTAAACCGGGACACCCGTGAAGCTTTCTTT; d_gene: NA; abundance: few; v_gene: TRBV5-1; j_gene: TRBJ1-1
CDR3aa: CASSLAGLLYEQYF; CDR3nt: TGTGCCAGCAGCTTAGCTGGCCTCCTCTACGAGCAGTACTTC; d_gene: NA; abundance: few; v_gene: TRBV7-2; j_gene: TRBJ2-7
CDR3aa: CASSYPLRTSNTEAFF; CDR3nt: TGTGCCAGCAGTTACCCCCTTCGTACCTCGAACACTGAAGCTTTCTTT; d_gene: NA; abundance: NA; v_gene: TRBV6-6; j_gene: TRBJ1-1
CDR3aa: CAIGQGPYNEQFF; CDR3nt: TGTGCCATCGGACAGGGACCCTACAATGAGCAGTTCTTC; d_gene: TRBD1; abundance: NA; v_gene: TRBV10-3; j_gene: TRBJ2-1
CDR3aa: CASSELALQETQYF; CDR3nt: TGTGCCAGCAGCGAACTAGCGCTTCAAGAGACCCAGTACTTC; d_gene: TRBD2; abundance: many; v_gene: TRBV11-2; j_gene: TRBJ2-5
CDR3aa: CASSNYRVGYGYTF; CDR3nt: TGTGCCAGCAGCAATTACAGGGTGGGGTATGGCTACACCTTC; d_gene: NA; abundance: NA; v_gene: TRBV12-3/TRBV12-4; j_gene: TRBJ1-2
CDR3aa: CASSWEGGYEQYF; CDR3nt: TGTGCCAGCAGCTGGGAGGGGGGCTACGAGCAGTACTTC; d_gene: NA; abundance: few; v_gene: TRBV5-5; j_gene: TRBJ2-7
CDR3aa: CASSFLFTEAFF; CDR3nt: TGTGCCAGCAGTTTTCTTTTCACTGAAGCTTTCTTT; d_gene: NA; abundance: NA; v_gene: TRBV12-3/TRBV12-4; j_gene: TRBJ1-1
CDR3aa: CASSVQGGAYEQYF; CDR3nt: TGCGCCAGCAGTGTCCAGGGGGGGGCCTACGAGCAGTACTTC; d_gene: NA; abundance: few; v_gene: TRBV5-1; j_gene: TRBJ2-7
CDR3aa: CSIRQGNYNEQFF; CDR3nt: TGCAGCATCAGACAGGGAAACTACAATGAGCAGTTCTTC; d_gene: TRBD1; abundance: NA; v_gene: TRBV29-1; j_gene: TRBJ2-1
CDR3aa: CSARVSGSGNTIYF; CDR3nt: TGCAGTGCTAGAGTATCTGGGTCTGGAAACACCATATATTTT; d_gene: NA; abundance: NA; v_gene: TRBV20-1; j_gene: TRBJ1-3
CDR3aa: CSASQLLGQGFEQFF; CDR3nt: TGCAGTGCTAGTCAGCTGCTGGGACAGGGCTTTGAGCAGTTCTTC; d_gene: TRBD1; abundance: NA; v_gene: TRBV20-1; j_gene: TRBJ2-1
CDR3aa: CASSLRIRSTDTQYF; CDR3nt: TGTGCCAGCAGCTTAAGGATTCGTAGCACAGATACGCAGTATTTT; d_gene: NA; abundance: NA; v_gene: TRBV11-1; j_gene: TRBJ2-3
CDR3aa: CASSPRTSGTYEQYF; CDR3nt: TGTGCCAGCAGCCCACGGACTAGCGGGACCTACGAGCAGTACTTC; d_gene: TRBD2; abundance: NA; v_gene: TRBV5-5; j_gene: TRBJ2-7
CDR3aa: CASSLLFTANYGYTF; CDR3nt: TGTGCCAGCTCACTCTTATTTACAGCTAACTATGGCTACACCTTC; d_gene: NA; abundance: NA; v_gene: TRBV18; j_gene: TRBJ1-2
CDR3aa: CASRPTSGNTIYF; CDR3nt: TGTGCCAGCAGGCCTACCTCTGGAAACACCATATATTTT; d_gene: NA; abundance: once; v_gene: TRBV6-5; j_gene: TRBJ1-3
CDR3aa: CASTSGVANSPLHF; CDR3nt: TGTGCCAGCACCAGCGGGGTGGCGAATTCACCCCTCCACTTT; d_gene: NA; abundance: NA; v_gene: TRBV27; j_gene: TRBJ1-6
CDR3aa: CASSQDPGGRYTGELFF; CDR3nt: TGTGCCAGCAGCCAAGACCCAGGGGGCCGATACACCGGGGAGCTGTTTTTT; d_gene: TRBD1; abundance: few; v_gene: TRBV3-1; j_gene: TRBJ2-2
CDR3aa: CSVEDLGDTQYF; CDR3nt: TGCAGCGTTGAAGATCTTGGGGATACGCAGTATTTT; d_gene: NA; abundance: NA; v_gene: TRBV29-1; j_gene: TRBJ2-3
CDR3aa: CASSSTPTYEQYF; CDR3nt: TGTGCCAGCAGCTCTACTCCTACCTACGAGCAGTACTTC; d_gene: NA; abundance: NA; v_gene: TRBV7-9; j_gene: TRBJ2-7
CDR3aa: CASSFRQGYYGYTF; CDR3nt: TGTGCCAGCAGTTTTCGACAGGGTTACTATGGCTACACCTTC; d_gene: TRBD1; abundance: NA; v_gene: TRBV27; j_gene: TRBJ1-2
CDR3aa: CASSLSWSAYEQFF; CDR3nt: TGTGCCAGCAGCTTGTCGTGGAGTGCCTACGAGCAGTTCTTC; d_gene: NA; abundance: NA; v_gene: TRBV7-8; j_gene: TRBJ2-1
CDR3aa: CASSFFSRDKRGDTQYF; CDR3nt: TGTGCCAGCAGCTTCTTTAGTCGGGACAAGCGAGGGGACACGCAGTATTTT; d_gene: NA; abundance: NA; v_gene: TRBV7-6; j_gene: TRBJ2-3
CDR3aa: CSAPSPVTSYEQYF; CDR3nt: TGCAGTGCACCCTCCCCCGTCACTTCCTACGAGCAGTACTTC; d_gene: NA; abundance: many; v_gene: TRBV20-1; j_gene: TRBJ2-7
CDR3aa: CASSRGLNGETQYF; CDR3nt: TGTGCCAGCAGCCGGGGACTAAACGGGGAGACCCAGTACTTC; d_gene: TRBD2; abundance: NA; v_gene: TRBV6-5; j_gene: TRBJ2-5
CDR3aa: CSADDRGPTQETQYF; CDR3nt: TGCAGTGCTGACGACAGGGGGCCCACACAAGAGACCCAGTACTTC; d_gene: TRBD1; abundance: few; v_gene: TRBV20-1; j_gene: TRBJ2-5
CDR3aa: CASRFQTGTRRTVYNEQFF; CDR3nt: TGTGCCAGCAGATTCCAAACCGGGACTCGTCGTACGGTCTACAATGAGCAGTTCTTC; d_gene: NA; abundance: NA; v_gene: TRBV6-1; j_gene: TRBJ2-1
CDR3aa: CASSPVRRGQETQYF; CDR3nt: TGCGCCAGCAGCCCAGTCAGGCGGGGCCAAGAGACCCAGTACTTC; d_gene: NA; abundance: NA; v_gene: TRBV4-1; j_gene: TRBJ2-5
CDR3aa: CASSGLAGRGHNEQFF; CDR3nt: TGTGCCAGCAGCGGACTAGCGGGGAGAGGACACAATGAGCAGTTCTTC; d_gene: TRBD2; abundance: few; v_gene: TRBV9; j_gene: TRBJ2-1
CDR3aa: CASSEIGAYYGYTF; CDR3nt: TGTGCCAGCAGTGAGATAGGGGCCTACTATGGCTACACCTTC; d_gene: NA; abundance: NA; v_gene: TRBV2; j_gene: TRBJ1-2
CDR3aa: CASSDGVGGDQPQHF; CDR3nt: TGTGCCAGCAGTGATGGTGTAGGGGGGGACCAGCCCCAGCATTTT; d_gene: NA; abundance: many; v_gene: TRBV6-1; j_gene: TRBJ1-5
CDR3aa: CASSVGGELWDEQFF; CDR3nt: TGTGCCAGCAGCGTAGGCGGGGAGCTTTGGGATGAGCAGTTCTTC; d_gene: NA; abundance: NA; v_gene: TRBV9; j_gene: TRBJ2-1
CDR3aa: CVSSTGTSSGANVLTF; CDR3nt: TGCGTCAGCAGCACAGGGACTTCCTCTGGGGCCAACGTCCTGACTTTC; d_gene: NA; abundance: NA; v_gene: TRBV5-1; j_gene: TRBJ2-6
CDR3aa: CASSLGVPGESRETQYF; CDR3nt: TGTGCCAGCAGCTTAGGGGTACCGGGAGAGTCGCGAGAGACCCAGTACTTC; d_gene: NA; abundance: few; v_gene: TRBV7-9; j_gene: TRBJ2-5